The 20 T cell receptor beta chains reported below all come from one sample, sequenced in a study of a mutant IDH1 vaccine in newly diagnosed glioma. These receptors' targets are unknown. Repertoires were generated with immunoSEQ multiplex PCR, while TCRdb's copy carries only in-frame clones and drops some. The table lists some 29,000 clones, about four fifths of them singletons. The time point here: week 23, last vaccination. One vaccine dose held 300 ug of mutant IDH1 20-mer peptide and came with topical imiquimod. The sample in question was PBMCs, obtained from a glioma patient whose treatment included an IDH1 peptide vaccine. These receptors were collected from a woman in her thirties with glioma.

This chain joins TRBV4-1 and TRBJ1-5; 10 bases agree with TRBD1. The V gene end was trimmed by 4 bases and the J gene end by 6 bases; junction bases not matched to a gene: 3. CDR3 length: 14 residues. Germline assignment: CDR1 MGHRA and CDR2 YSYEKL. The CDR3 DNA sequence: TGCGCCAGCAGCCCGGGACAGGGGAGTCAGCCCCAGCATTTT. Encoded protein: CASSPGQGSQPQHF.

The CDR3 spells CAILRDRGSEAFF. The CDR3 DNA reads as TGTGCCATACTCCGGGACAGGGGAAGTGAAGCTTTCTTT. The chain is built from TRBV2 and TRBJ1-1; 10 positions match TRBD1. This CDR3 is built from 13 residues. Trimming took 10 bases from V and 7 from J; bases not matched to a gene: 9. Germline CDR1 reads SNHLY; CDR2 reads FYNNEI.

The CDR3 region is CASSSAVIFGEQYF. In DNA form, the CDR3 reads TGTGCCAGCTCATCGGCGGTAATCTTTGGGGAGCAGTACTTC. The gene calls are TRBV18 and TRBJ2-7; no clear D. This CDR3 has 14 residues. With 5 bases removed from V and 7 bases from J, the gap between germline ends came to 18 bases. Germline lookup yields CDR1 KGHSH and CDR2 LQKENI.

The chain carries TRBV27 and TRBJ2-5; the D gene is possibly TRBD2 (6 bases). The CDR3 loop spans 15 amino acids. With 5 bases removed from V and 1 base from J, the gap between germline ends came to 14 bases. CDR1 and CDR2 from the germline V gene are MNHEY and SMNVEV (reference sequence). The CDR3 protein is CASSLYAGSQETQYF. The CDR3 DNA reads as TGTGCCAGCAGTCTCTATGCGGGGAGCCAAGAGACCCAGTACTTC.

The rearrangement uses TRBV15 and TRBJ2-7; the D gene is possibly TRBD2 (5 bases). Per germline, CDR1 LNHNV and CDR2 YYDKDF (reference sequence). With 3 bases removed from V and 2 bases from J, the gap between germline ends came to 8 bases. The CDR3 runs to 13 residues. CDR3 residues: CATSRDLTYEQYF. Here the CDR3 DNA reads TGTGCCACCAGCAGGGACTTAACCTACGAGCAGTACTTC.

This sequence joins TRBV10-2 and TRBJ1-6; TRBD1 matches 8 bases. The junction had 3 bases not matched to a gene; V was cut back by 5 bases and J by 6 bases. This CDR3 spans 14 amino acids. The V gene's germline CDR1 is WSHSY and CDR2 SAAADI. Here the CDR3 reads CASSKDRANSPLHF. The CDR3 nucleotides read TGCGCCAGCAGTAAGGACAGGGCTAATTCACCCCTCCACTTT.

This rearrangement joins TRBV30 to TRBJ1-4; no clear D gene. Trimming took off 5 bases at V and 4 bases at J, with 11 bases between the two ends. Germline loops: CDR1 GTSNPN, CDR2 SVGIG (reference sequence). There are 13 residues in the CDR3. CDR3 in DNA: TGTGCCTGGCGTGACGGGTTTAATGAAAAACTGTTTTTT. This translates into CAWRDGFNEKLFF.

The V and J genes are TRBV5-1 and TRBJ2-2; D unresolved. CDR3 size: 14 residues. Between the trimmed V and J ends, which lost 4 bases and 0 bases, there was a span of 7 bases. Germline V gene data show CDR1 as SGHRS and CDR2 as YFSETQ. CDR3 sequence (DNA): TGCGCCAGCAGCCAACAGACGAACACCGGGGAGCTGTTTTTT. It yields the protein CASSQQTNTGELFF.

The chain combines TRBV4-1 with TRBJ2-1; D might be TRBD2 (6 bases). The germline V gene encodes CDR1 MGHRA and CDR2 YSYEKL. This CDR3 region has 13 residues. V was pared by 6 bases and J by 5 bases, with 11 bases between. CDR3 in amino acids: CASRQPGDNEQFF. CDR3 in DNA: TGCGCCAGCAGACAACCGGGAGACAATGAGCAGTTCTTC.

V is TRBV15 and J is TRBJ2-3; D is perhaps TRBD2 (6 bases). The CDR3 extends over 15 amino acids. The V end was cut by 1 base, the J end by 2 bases, with 10 bases between. Germline V lookup: CDR1 LNHNV, CDR2 YYDKDF (reference sequence). CDR3 sequence (DNA): TGTGCCACCAGCAGAGGTGGGGGGATCACAGATACGCAGTATTTT. This gives the protein CATSRGGGITDTQYF.

The rearrangement uses TRBV6-5 and TRBJ1-1; possible D gene TRBD1, 5 bases. The germline CDR1 and CDR2 sequences are MNHEY and SVGAGI. The CDR3 covers 15 residues. Trimming left V 0 bases short and J 4 bases short, with 12 bases between. The CDR3 spells CASSYSTVGGTEAFF. The CDR3 bases are TGTGCCAGCAGTTACTCGACTGTGGGGGGCACTGAAGCTTTCTTT.

The gene calls are TRBV7-2 and TRBJ2-7; 9 nucleotides align to TRBD2. The CDR3 has 14 amino acids. Germline assignment: CDR1 SGHTA and CDR2 FQGNSA. The junction had 6 bases not matched to a gene; V was cut back by 3 bases and J by 6 bases. In nucleotides, the CDR3 is TGTGCCAGCAGCTTTTCGGGCGGGGGGGGCGAGCAGTACTTC. It is translated as CASSFSGGGGEQYF.

This CDR3 is CASRRRGTGELFF. The DNA for the CDR3 is TGTGCCAGCAGGAGGAGGGGGACCGGGGAGCTGTTTTTT. The chain links TRBV2 to TRBJ2-2; perhaps D is TRBD1 or TRBD2 (6 bases each). The CDR3 extends over 13 amino acids. Germline V gives CDR1 SNHLY, CDR2 FYNNEI. V was shortened by 6 bases and J by 5 bases, with 10 bases between the two germline ends.

This chain connects TRBV29-1 to TRBJ2-3; D is unclear. The germline V gene has CDR1 SQVTM and CDR2 ANQGSEA. This CDR3 is built from 13 residues. V was trimmed by 7 bases and J by 2 bases, leaving 13 bases between them. Here the CDR3 reads CSGAGTTTDTQYF. The CDR3 DNA sequence: TGCAGCGGTGCCGGCACGACCACAGATACGCAGTATTTT.

This clone was detected a few times. The CDR3: CASSQDRGPDQPQHF. CDR3 in DNA: TGTGCCAGCAGCCAAGACAGGGGCCCGGATCAGCCCCAGCATTTT. The chain has TRBV4-2 and TRBJ1-5; D might be TRBD1 (6 bases). The CDR3 is 15 amino acids. Deletions cut 0 bases from V and 5 bases from J, with 11 bases between. Germline loops: CDR1 LGHNA, CDR2 YNFKEQ.

The chain uses TRBV5-4 and TRBJ1-5; D is possibly TRBD1 (6 bases). Trimming cost V 2 bases and J 5 bases, with 14 bases left between them. Germline-derived CDR1 and CDR2 are SGHNT and YYREEE (reference sequence). The length of the CDR3 is 15 residues. The CDR3 here is CASSFGGLLDQPQHF. CDR3 sequence (DNA): TGTGCCAGCAGCTTCGGGGGGCTTCTGGATCAGCCCCAGCATTTT.

CDR3: CASSERGLGGHEQFF. The CDR3, as DNA: TGTGCCAGCAGTGAAAGGGGACTAGGGGGCCATGAGCAGTTCTTC. The rearrangement links TRBV25-1 to TRBJ2-1; D perhaps matches TRBD2 (8 bases). The V end was cut by 2 bases, the J end by 8 bases, with 16 bases between. The CDR3 has 15 residues. The germline gives CDR1 MGHDK, CDR2 SYGVNS.

This rearrangement joins TRBV27 to TRBJ2-7; D is possibly TRBD1 or TRBD2 (5 bases each). This CDR3 contains 15 residues. In germline, CDR1 is MNHEY, CDR2 SMNVEV (reference sequence). The V end lost 3 bases, the J end lost 3 bases, and 15 bases lay between the germline ends. DNA of the CDR3: TGTGCCAGCAGTTTTCGGGACCTCAGCGGCTACGAGCAGTACTTC. It encodes CASSFRDLSGYEQYF.

The chain links TRBV6-6 to TRBJ2-5, with no clear D. Trimming stripped 4 bases from V and 7 bases from J, with 4 bases between. In germline, CDR1 is MNHNY, CDR2 SVGAGI (reference sequence). This CDR3 comprises 10 residues. The CDR3 spells CASSSGTQYF. The CDR3 DNA is TGTGCCAGCAGTTCCGGGACCCAGTACTTC.

V and J are TRBV6-5 and TRBJ2-1; TRBD1 might be the D (6 bases). The germline V gene encodes CDR1 MNHEY and CDR2 SVGAGI. The CDR3 is made up of 10 amino acids. The ends were cut back, 10 bases at V and 9 bases at J, with 10 bases in the middle. CDR3 amino acids: CATGVGEQFF. Here the CDR3 DNA reads TGTGCCACAGGGGTGGGTGAGCAGTTCTTC.